The 9 T cell receptor beta chains below come from one sample, sequenced in a study of blood T cells in healthy people across ages. With a J-beta primer mix and a sample-barcoded 5' primer, a second PCR ran about 7 to 11 cycles. TCRdb re-analysed the 5' RACE reads in MiXCR, keeping a single row per CDR3 protein. In the table there are some 890,000 distinct CDR3 sequences, 29% of which are singletons. The same data also went into a second study, on T cells of mothers and their children.

Material for sequencing was blood. These receptors were taken from a woman between 35 and 50 years old in good health.

V gene TRBV6-5 combines with J gene TRBJ2-2; D not resolved. The CDR3 is 14 residues long. V was pared by 2 bases and J by 0 bases, with 4 bases between. The V gene's germline CDR1 is MNHEY and CDR2 SVGAGI. The CDR3 coding sequence is TGTGCCAGCAGTTACGGCGCGAACACCGGGGAGCTGTTTTTT. Translating gives CASSYGANTGELFF.

This clonotype was detected many times. The rearrangement uses TRBV10-3 and TRBJ2-7; D perhaps matches TRBD1 (6 bases). Trimming cost V 9 bases and J 9 bases, with 15 bases left between them. The germline V gene has CDR1 ENHRY and CDR2 SYGVKD. The CDR3 has 11 residues. The CDR3 region has the DNA TGTGCCATGGGGGACACGATCGGGCAGTACTTC. Encoded protein: CAMGDTIGQYF.

This clonotype was observed at least ten times. The chain employs TRBV6-5 and TRBJ1-2; D may be TRBD1 (6 bases). V was pared by 6 bases and J by 2 bases, with 25 bases between. CDR1 is MNHEY and CDR2 is SVGAGI in the germline V gene. This CDR3 comprises 18 residues. Here the CDR3 DNA reads TGTGCCAGCAGCTATTGGGGCGGGGGCGGCCCTCTCAACTATGGCTACACCTTC. It yields the protein CASSYWGGGGPLNYGYTF.

This clonotype was detected only a few times. The V and J genes are TRBV5-4 and TRBJ1-1; D is uncertain. In germline, CDR1 is SGHNT, CDR2 YYREEE (reference sequence). This CDR3 is built from 14 residues. Trimming removed 3 bases at V and 4 bases at J, with 13 bases between. The CDR3 region is CASSSRSAGTEAFF. CDR3 sequence (DNA): TGTGCCAGCAGCTCGCGAAGCGCAGGCACTGAAGCTTTCTTT. Based on the CDR3 plus reference TRBV5-4 and TRBJ1-1, the full variable domain is ETGVTQSPTHLIKTRGQQVTLRCSSQSGHNTVSWYQQALGQGPQFIFQYYREEENGRGNFPPRFSGLQFPNYSSELNVNALELDDSALYLCASSSRSAGTEAFFGQGTRLTVV.

J is TRBJ1-2 and V is TRBV12-3 or TRBV12-4; tentatively, D is TRBD1 (5 bases). Trimming removed 2 bases from V and 4 bases from J, with 26 bases in between. The CDR3 runs 19 residues. CDR3 sequence: CASSLRARGRDAVTYGYTF. CDR3 DNA: TGTGCCAGCAGTTTAAGGGCAAGAGGAAGGGACGCAGTTACCTATGGCTACACCTTC.

The chain is built from TRBV20-1 and TRBJ2-5, with unresolved D. CDR3 length equals 17 residues. CDR1 DFQATT and CDR2 SNEGSKA come from the germline V gene (reference sequence). Trimming shortened V by 3 bases and J by 1 base, and 21 bases separated the two germline ends. The CDR3: CSARDPLLGSVQETQYF. The CDR3 DNA follows: TGCAGTGCTAGGGATCCCCTCCTTGGCAGTGTCCAAGAGACCCAGTACTTC.

The V gene is TRBV27, the J gene TRBJ1-5; the match to TRBD1 covers 9 bases. Germline lookup yields CDR1 MNHEY and CDR2 SMNVEV (reference sequence). This CDR3 region has 18 residues. V lost 8 bases to trimming and J lost 0 bases; unmatched junction nucleotides: 14. This chain's CDR3 is CASSYRGRGADSNQPQHF. DNA of the CDR3: TGTGCCAGCTCTTACAGGGGGCGGGGGGCAGATAGCAATCAGCCCCAGCATTTT.

DNA of the CDR3: TGTGCCGCCCGTACCAGCAATCAGCCCCAGCATTTT. The encoded protein is CAARTSNQPQHF. The chain carries TRBV6-2 or TRBV6-3 and TRBJ1-5; the D is unclear. Between the trimmed V and J ends, which lost 11 bases and 1 base, there was a span of 9 bases. Germline V gene data show CDR1 as MNHEY and CDR2 as SVGEGT. This CDR3 has 12 amino acids.

The gene calls are TRBV7-9 and TRBJ1-6, with a possible D match to TRBD1 (5 bases). Germline V CDR1 and CDR2: SEHNR, FQNEAQ (reference sequence). The V and J ends lost 1 base and 0 bases respectively, with 10 bases between them. The CDR3 spans 17 residues. CDR3 sequence reads: CASSLGGGGSYNSPLHF. CDR3 DNA sequence: TGTGCCAGCAGCTTAGGTGGGGGAGGCTCCTATAATTCACCCCTCCACTTT.